Detailed here is one T cell receptor beta chain. This specimen comes from a study of blood T cell repertoires in COVID-19. In the study overall: Samples of COVID-19 (acute and convalescent) were obtained from the United States, Italy and Spain.

The method was immunoSEQ multiplex PCR; TCRdb's version includes in-frame clones alone and lacks a portion of them. The sample lists 250,000 to 300,000 clones, approximately 80% occurring once. The CDR3 is made up of 17 amino acids. Germline-derived CDR1 and CDR2 are MNHEY and SVGEGT. Trimming at V came to 2 bases and at J to 0 bases, leaving 4 bases not matched to a gene. Sequenced: peripheral blood. The TCR sequence derives from a man aged 60 to 69 with acute or convalescent COVID-19. The gene calls are TRBV6-2 or TRBV6-3 and TRBJ1-1; 12 nucleotides match TRBD1. CDR3 coding DNA: TGTGCCAGCAGTTACCGGGGACAGGGGGCGTTGAACACTGAAGCTTTCTTT. As protein: CASSYRGQGALNTEAFF.